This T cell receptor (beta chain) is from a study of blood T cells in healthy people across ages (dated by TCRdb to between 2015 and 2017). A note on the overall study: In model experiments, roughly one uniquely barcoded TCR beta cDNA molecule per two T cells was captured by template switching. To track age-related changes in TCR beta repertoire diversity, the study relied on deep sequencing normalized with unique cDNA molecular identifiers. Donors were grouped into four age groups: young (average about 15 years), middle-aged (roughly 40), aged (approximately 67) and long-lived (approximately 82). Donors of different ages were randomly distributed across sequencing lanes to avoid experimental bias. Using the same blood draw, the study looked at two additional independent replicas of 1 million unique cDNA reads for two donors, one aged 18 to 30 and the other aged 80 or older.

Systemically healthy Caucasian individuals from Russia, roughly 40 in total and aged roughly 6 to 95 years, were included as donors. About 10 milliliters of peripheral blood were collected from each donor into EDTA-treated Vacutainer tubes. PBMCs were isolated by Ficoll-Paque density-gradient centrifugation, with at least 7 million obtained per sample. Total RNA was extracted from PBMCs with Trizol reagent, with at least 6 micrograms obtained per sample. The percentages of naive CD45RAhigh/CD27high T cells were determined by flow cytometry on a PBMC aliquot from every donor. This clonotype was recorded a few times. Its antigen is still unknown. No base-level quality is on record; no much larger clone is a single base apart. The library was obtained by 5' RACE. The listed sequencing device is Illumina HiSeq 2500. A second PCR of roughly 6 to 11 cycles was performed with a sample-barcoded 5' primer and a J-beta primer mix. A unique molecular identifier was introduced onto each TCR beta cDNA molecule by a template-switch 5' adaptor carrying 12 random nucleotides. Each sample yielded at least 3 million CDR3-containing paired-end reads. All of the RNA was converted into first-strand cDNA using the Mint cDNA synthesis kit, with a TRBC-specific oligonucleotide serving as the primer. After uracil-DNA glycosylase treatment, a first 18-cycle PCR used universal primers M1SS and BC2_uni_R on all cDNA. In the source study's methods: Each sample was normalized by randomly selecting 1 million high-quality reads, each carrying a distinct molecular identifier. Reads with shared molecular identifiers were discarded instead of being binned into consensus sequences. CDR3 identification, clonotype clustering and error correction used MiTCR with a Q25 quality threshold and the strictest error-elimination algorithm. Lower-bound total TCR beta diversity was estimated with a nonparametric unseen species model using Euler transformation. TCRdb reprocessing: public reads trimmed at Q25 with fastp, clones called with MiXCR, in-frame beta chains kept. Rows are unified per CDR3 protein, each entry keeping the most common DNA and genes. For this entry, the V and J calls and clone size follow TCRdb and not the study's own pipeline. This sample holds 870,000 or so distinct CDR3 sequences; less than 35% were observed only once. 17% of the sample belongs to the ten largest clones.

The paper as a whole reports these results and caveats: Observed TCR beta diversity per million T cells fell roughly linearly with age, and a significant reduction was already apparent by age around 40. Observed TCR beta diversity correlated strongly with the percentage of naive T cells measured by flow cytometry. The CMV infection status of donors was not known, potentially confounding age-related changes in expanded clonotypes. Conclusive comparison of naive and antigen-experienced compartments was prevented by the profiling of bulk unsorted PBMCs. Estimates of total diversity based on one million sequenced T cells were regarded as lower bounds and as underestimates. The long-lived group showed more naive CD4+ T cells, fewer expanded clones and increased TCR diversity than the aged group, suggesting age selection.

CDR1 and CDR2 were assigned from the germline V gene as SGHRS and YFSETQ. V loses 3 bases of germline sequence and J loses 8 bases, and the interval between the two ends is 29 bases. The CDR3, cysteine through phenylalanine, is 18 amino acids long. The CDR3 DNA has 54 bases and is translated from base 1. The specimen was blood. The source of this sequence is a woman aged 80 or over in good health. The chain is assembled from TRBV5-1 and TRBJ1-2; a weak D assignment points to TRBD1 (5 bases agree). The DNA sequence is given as TGCGCCAGCAGCTCGGTCTTTGTCGGGCGGGGGGGACTGCAAGGCTACACCTTC. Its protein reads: CASSSVFVGRGGLQGYTF.